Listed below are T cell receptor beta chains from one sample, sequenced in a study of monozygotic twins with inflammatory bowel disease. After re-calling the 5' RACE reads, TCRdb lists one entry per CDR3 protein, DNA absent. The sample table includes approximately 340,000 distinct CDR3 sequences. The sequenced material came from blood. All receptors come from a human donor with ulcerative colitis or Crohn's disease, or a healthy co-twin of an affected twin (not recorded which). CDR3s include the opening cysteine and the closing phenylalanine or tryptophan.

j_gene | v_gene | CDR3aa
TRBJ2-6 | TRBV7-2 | CASSLVIWDSGANVLTF
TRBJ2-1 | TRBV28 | CASSLRGPTSIF
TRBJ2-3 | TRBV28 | CASNPWVGLKDTQYF
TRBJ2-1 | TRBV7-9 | CASSSPPGRLWDNEQFF
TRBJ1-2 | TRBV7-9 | CASSSPGLNYGYTF
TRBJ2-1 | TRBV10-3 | CAIRDGLAGGLANEQFF
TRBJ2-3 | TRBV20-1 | CSARRSRRGPNTQYF
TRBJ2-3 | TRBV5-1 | CASSSAETGPADTQYF
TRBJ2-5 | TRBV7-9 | CASSFAGGEETQYF
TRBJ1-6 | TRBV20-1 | CSARRTGNNSPLHF
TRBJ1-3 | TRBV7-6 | CASSDLGNTIYF
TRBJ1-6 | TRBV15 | CATSREQGQGNSPLHF
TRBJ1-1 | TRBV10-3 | CAIRGVIGNTEAFF